This T cell receptor beta chain was documented in a study of cytomegalovirus exposure and HLA in healthy donors. To note about this clone: Its antigen is as yet unknown.

The donors were part of the approximately 130-subject validation cohort, which stood apart from the roughly 730-subject first cohort. This CDR3 has 15 residues. Germline CDR1 reads SGHNT; CDR2 reads YYREEE (reference sequence). V was trimmed by 4 bases and J by 3 bases, leaving 17 bases between them. Whole-study findings and limits: It was found in a later analysis that first-cohort TCR clusters tended to co-occur in the 100 to 150 validation repertoires. Researchers counted roughly 150 TCR beta chains as cytomegalovirus-associated. In vitro, three CMV-associated chains proved specific for CMV antigens.

Measured with immunoSEQ multiplex PCR; TCRdb has only the in-frame clones, and not every one. The sample shows more than 200,000 clones, about 90% of them seen only once. The receptor was isolated from a woman aged 25 to 39 in good health and CMV-seronegative. The chain has TRBV5-4 and TRBJ2-7, with D possibly matching TRBD2 (6 bases). Material: PBMCs. CDR3 loop: CASSPRTNLGYEQYF. CDR3 nucleotides: TGTGCCAGCAGCCCCCGGACTAATCTCGGCTACGAGCAGTACTTC. The variable domain in full, completed from reference TRBV5-4 and TRBJ2-7, reads ETGVTQSPTHLIKTRGQQVTLRCSSQSGHNTVSWYQQALGQGPQFIFQYYREEENGRGNFPPRFSGLQFPNYSSELNVNALELDDSALYLCASSPRTNLGYEQYFGPGTRLTVT.